This T cell receptor beta chain is drawn from a study of CD8 T cells in ankylosing spondylitis. Whole-study findings and limits: Among TCR beta sequences, a motif of under ten highly homologous variants appeared characteristic of ankylosing spondylitis blood. There were earlier reports of some motif variants in reactive arthritis synovial fluid and blood. As reported, disease-linked clones showed significant enrichment in matched ankylosing spondylitis synovial fluid.

It was by quantitative 5'-RACE with molecular barcodes that TCR beta libraries were made. In TCRdb, the 5' RACE reads were re-called with MiXCR into one record per CDR3 protein. The sample has about 33,000 distinct CDR3 sequences, 9.5% to 12% seen once. In its sample, this clonotype was seen a few times. Its antigen is not identified. Per the germline V gene, CDR1 is SEHNR and CDR2 is FQNEAQ (reference sequence). The CDR3 consists of 13 residues. Deletions cut 0 bases from V and 10 bases from J, with 12 bases between. The genes are TRBV7-9 and TRBJ1-1; D remains unclear. This TCR was recovered from a male donor with ankylosing spondylitis. Sequencing input: synovial fluid, either unsorted or a sorted T cell fraction (not recorded which). The CDR3 sequence is CASSLADAAVAFF. Here the CDR3 DNA reads TGTGCCAGCAGCTTAGCGGACGCAGCCGTAGCTTTCTTT.